The sequence of this T cell receptor (beta chain) was determined in a study of identical twins listed by TCRdb under 2016. Broadly, across the study: TCR alpha and beta repertoires from monozygotic twins, unrelated adults of various ages and cord blood were deep-sequenced to test whether fetal clonotypes persist. To rule out contamination, replicate twin experiments were performed at different times with different library preparation protocols.

The library was generated by 5' RACE. Data came from an Illumina HiSeq 2000. A universal primer binding site was added through template switching, and the final cDNA carried a unique molecular identifier so that TCR cDNA molecules could be counted accurately. Specific primers in the conserved constant-segment region were used to synthesize first-strand cDNA for the TCR alpha and beta chains. Each cDNA library was double barcoded, with a SMART-Mk sample barcode plus Illumina barcodes, to control for contamination. Two successive PCR steps introduced TruSeq adapter sequences along with Illumina sample barcodes. The TCR alpha and beta cDNA libraries were sequenced on the Illumina HiSeq platform using custom primers. For the original study's pipeline: Raw reads were processed with MiGEC to extract unique molecular identifiers, and MiXCR was used to determine CDR3 positions. For each individual, recombination models were inferred using an EM algorithm with the repgenHMM and IGoR tools. The analysis of shared clonotypes was done with the tcR package in R, with sharing normalized by the product of cloneset sizes. Out-of-frame nonproductive sequences were analyzed to study raw recombination free of thymic and clonal selection effects. The public reads were reprocessed in TCRdb via fastp at Q25 and MiXCR, keeping in-frame beta chains. One record per CDR3 amino acid sequence lists the most common genes and DNA. Here the V and J calls rest on TCRdb's processing, not on the authors' analysis. In this sample the table shows approximately 1.8 million distinct CDR3 sequences, roughly 35% of which occur a single time. About 0.27% of the sample is in the top ten clones.

About this clonotype itself: Its antigen is currently not known. No per-base quality is available; no much larger clone lies one base away.

All donors were healthy Caucasians. CDR1 and CDR2, looked up from the germline V gene, are MGHRA and YSYEKL. The CDR3 sequence holds 15 residues, the cysteine and phenylalanine included. The retained sequence is limited to the CDR3, 45 bases, with the frame set at the first base. Overall results and qualifications from the work: Excess twin sharing in beta out-of-frame sequences was weaker because fewer shared sequences lowered the signal-to-noise ratio. Because the same donors could not be followed over many years, the conclusions relied on cross-sectional statistical analysis. Compared with coincidental sharing between unrelated individuals, out-of-frame TCR alpha sequences shared between twins showed an excess of sequences with low generation probability. Out-of-frame TCR alpha sharing in monozygotic twins was systematically underestimated by recombination models, whereas sharing between unrelated individuals was in agreement with the recombination models. Invariant T cells such as MAIT and iNKT could partly confound zero-insertion analyses, though diverse VJ usage argued against this for most clonotypes. Fewer insertions were carried by abundant cord blood beta clonotypes, a similar but weaker trend appeared in young adult naive repertoires, and no such trend appeared in memory repertoires.

The chain was built from TRBV4-1 and TRBJ2-5, and possibly TRBD1, on 5 matching bases. The end of the DNA fits TRBJ2-7 better, so the J call may be wrong. The sequence came from a newborn girl in good health. Sequenced: cord blood. This receptor carries the CDR3 CASSQDPPGLYEQYF. The DNA reads TGCGCCAGCAGCCAAGATCCCCCAGGGCTCTACGAGCAGTACTTC.